The next 21 T cell receptor beta chains were all read from a single sample in a study of blood T cell repertoires in COVID-19. Libraries were prepared by immunoSEQ multiplex PCR; TCRdb keeps only in-frame clonotypes and omits some of them. The sample lists under 150,000 clones, around 87% occurring once. Material: PBMCs or T cells enriched from blood (not recorded which). These receptors were taken from a woman aged 25 to 45 with acute COVID-19.

Written as DNA, the CDR3 is TGTGCCAGTAGTATAGCCCAGCAAAGCGACCAGTACTTC. This sequence encodes CASSIAQQSDQYF. The V call is TRBV19, the J call TRBJ2-5; D is unclear. Germline CDR1 reads LNHDA; CDR2 reads SQIVND (reference sequence). CDR3 length: 13 amino acids. Trimming shortened V by 1 base and J by 10 bases, and 13 bases separated the two germline ends.

The chain combines TRBV30 with TRBJ1-6; D gene unclear. The CDR3 is 15 amino acids. Trimming stripped 4 bases from V and 9 bases from J, with 19 bases between. Germline-derived CDR1 and CDR2 are GTSNPN and SVGIG (reference sequence). The CDR3 DNA is TGTGCCTGGAATCTCAAGACGCGGGAAAGTTCACCCCTCCACTTT. It is translated as CAWNLKTRESSPLHF.

The gene calls are TRBV5-4 and TRBJ2-7, with 14 nucleotides matching TRBD2. The germline gives CDR1 SGHNT, CDR2 YYREEE (reference sequence). After removal of 4 bases from V and 1 base from J, the junction contained 4 bases not matched to a gene. This CDR3 has 16 amino acids. This CDR3 reads CASSPGTSGGSYEQYF. The CDR3 nucleotides read TGTGCCAGCAGCCCCGGGACTAGCGGGGGATCCTACGAGCAGTACTTC.

This chain connects TRBV9 to TRBJ2-2, with 8 positions matching TRBD1. The J segment lost 7 bases and the V segment lost 3 bases, leaving 11 bases of the junction unmatched. This CDR3 region has 16 residues. Germline lookup yields CDR1 SGDLS and CDR2 YYNGEE. The CDR3 nucleotides read TGTGCCAGCAGCGCAAAACCGGGACAGGAGGTCGGGGAGCTGTTTTTT. Its protein is CASSAKPGQEVGELFF.

This clone was seen a handful of times. The chain employs TRBV15 and TRBJ2-1, with 9 bases aligning to TRBD2. J was trimmed by 6 bases and V by 7 bases; bases with no gene match: 10. Germline loops: CDR1 LNHNV, CDR2 YYDKDF (reference sequence). CDR3 length equals 15 residues. The CDR3 coding sequence is TGTGCCACCATCCTAGCGGGAATGCGCGGCAATGAGCAGTTCTTC. This codes for CATILAGMRGNEQFF.

The chain combines TRBV6-2 or TRBV6-3 with TRBJ2-3, with TRBD2 as a possible D gene (5 bases). CDR1 and CDR2 (germline): MNHEY, SVGEGT. V was trimmed by 2 bases and J by 8 bases, leaving 8 bases between them. The CDR3 runs 12 residues. CDR3 DNA sequence: TGTGCCAGCAGTTACGCGGGCGCTACGCAGTATTTT. It encodes CASSYAGATQYF.

This chain uses TRBV29-1 with TRBJ2-3; D uncertain. V was clipped by 7 bases and J by 2 bases, with 16 bases between them. The CDR3 has 14 residues. Germline CDR1 reads SQVTM; CDR2 reads ANQGSEA. The CDR3 sequence: CSASDSHPTDTQYF. In DNA, the CDR3 is TGCAGCGCTTCCGACTCCCACCCCACAGATACGCAGTATTTT.

This clone was detected once. V gene TRBV10-3 combines with J gene TRBJ2-2, with 7 positions matching TRBD1. The CDR3 loop spans 15 amino acids. Looked up from germline, CDR1 is ENHRY and CDR2 is SYGVKD. The V segment lost 5 bases and the J segment 0 bases; nucleotides outside the gene matches: 3. The CDR3 sequence: CAISLTGANTGELFF. CDR3 nucleotide sequence: TGTGCCATCAGTTTAACAGGGGCGAACACCGGGGAGCTGTTTTTT.

The chain combines TRBV12-3 or TRBV12-4 with TRBJ1-2; D is undetermined. V was cut by 3 bases and J by 9 bases, with 14 bases left in between. This CDR3 region has 13 residues. Here the CDR3 reads CASSFGGRRSYTF. The CDR3, as DNA: TGTGCCAGCAGTTTCGGCGGCAGACGGAGCTACACCTTC.

This chain's CDR3 is CASSQDRTSGNTIYF. The CDR3, as DNA: TGTGCCAGCAGCCAAGATCGGACAAGTGGAAACACCATATATTTT. The chain uses TRBV4-2 and TRBJ1-3; maybe TRBD1 (5 bases). The CDR3 totals 15 residues. Germline CDR1 and CDR2: LGHNA and YNFKEQ. With 0 bases removed from V and 3 bases from J, the gap between germline ends came to 9 bases.

This rearrangement joins TRBV3-1 (or the pseudogene TRBV3-2) to TRBJ1-1, with D hard to call. The CDR3 runs to 13 residues. V shed 3 bases and J shed 2 bases, with 7 bases lying between them. In germline, CDR1 is LGHDT, CDR2 YNNKEL (reference sequence). CDR3 in DNA: TGTGCCAGCAGCCACTACAGTAACACTGAAGCTTTCTTT. Encoded protein: CASSHYSNTEAFF.

The CDR3 loop reads CASSQYPAGELFF. As DNA, the CDR3 is TGTGCCAGCAGCCAATACCCAGCCGGGGAGCTGTTTTTT. The chain combines TRBV14 with TRBJ2-2; D gene unclear. Between the trimmed V and J ends, which lost 2 bases and 6 bases, there was a span of 7 bases. CDR3 size: 13 residues. Germline V gene sequence: CDR1 SGHDN, CDR2 FVKESK.

The chain has TRBV4-1 and TRBJ2-1; 9 bases match TRBD1. V lost 4 bases to trimming and J lost 4 bases; unmatched junction nucleotides: 5. Germline CDR1 reads MGHRA; CDR2 reads YSYEKL. This CDR3 has 15 amino acids. CDR3 in DNA: TGCGCCAGCAGCCCTGGGACAGGGACTTACAATGAGCAGTTCTTC. Protein product: CASSPGTGTYNEQFF.

The chain recombines TRBV6-5 with TRBJ2-1; D may be TRBD1 (7 bases). The CDR3 is made up of 13 amino acids. Germline loops: CDR1 MNHEY, CDR2 SVGAGI. The germline V and J ends were trimmed by 8 bases and 9 bases, with 17 bases remaining between them. The CDR3 region has the DNA TGTGCCAGCGCGGGACAGTCCTACGGTGAGCAGTTCTTC. Its protein is CASAGQSYGEQFF.

This chain joins TRBV20-1 and TRBJ2-1; D may be TRBD2 (6 bases). V lost 6 bases, J lost 0 bases, and 12 bases lay in between. Germline CDR1 is DFQATT and CDR2 is SNEGSKA (reference sequence). The CDR3 length is 14 residues. CDR3 region: CSASSGNSYNEQFF. CDR3 nucleotides: TGCAGTGCCAGTAGCGGAAACTCCTACAATGAGCAGTTCTTC.

This chain links TRBV5-4 with TRBJ2-7; 11 nucleotides agree with TRBD2. The germline CDR1 and CDR2 sequences are SGHNT and YYREEE (reference sequence). After removal of 4 bases from V and 2 bases from J, the junction contained 8 bases not matched to a gene. This CDR3 region has 16 residues. This chain's CDR3 is CASSHPTSGTTYEQYF. CDR3 in DNA: TGTGCCAGCAGCCATCCGACTAGCGGGACTACCTACGAGCAGTACTTC.

V and J are TRBV28 and TRBJ1-5, with D hard to call. Between the trimmed V and J ends, which lost 5 bases and 0 bases, there was a span of 8 bases. The CDR3 covers 14 residues. Looked up from germline, CDR1 is MDHEN and CDR2 is SYDVKM. As DNA, the CDR3 is TGTGCCAGCAGTGGGCCAGTTAGCAATCAGCCCCAGCATTTT. Amino acid sequence: CASSGPVSNQPQHF.

The chain is built from TRBV4-1 and TRBJ2-1; 8 nucleotides align to TRBD2. This CDR3 has 17 amino acids. Germline V gene sequence: CDR1 MGHRA, CDR2 YSYEKL. With V trimmed by 4 bases and J by 2 bases, 10 bases remained unmatched. Written as DNA, the CDR3 is TGCGCCAGCAGCCCGGCACCGGGACTAGGGCCCTACAATGAGCAGTTCTTC. This encodes CASSPAPGLGPYNEQFF.

V is TRBV18 and J is TRBJ2-5, with 9 bases that match TRBD1. Germline V gene data show CDR1 as KGHSH and CDR2 as LQKENI. V trimming: 0 bases; J trimming: 4 bases; junction bases outside the gene matches: 3. The CDR3 totals 15 residues. The CDR3 DNA reads as TGTGCCAGCTCACCACCTTCGACAGGGGGAGAGACCCAGTACTTC. Translating it yields CASSPPSTGGETQYF.

DNA for the CDR3: TGTGCCAGCAGCCCAGAGACTTATGGCTACACCTTC. Translating it yields CASSPETYGYTF. This chain connects TRBV7-8 to TRBJ1-2; D ambiguous. CDR1 SGHVS and CDR2 FQNEAQ come from the germline V gene. The CDR3 length is 12 residues. V was clipped by 5 bases and J by 5 bases, with 9 bases between them.

This chain uses TRBV7-2 with TRBJ1-5; 7 bases map to TRBD1. Germline V gene data show CDR1 as SGHTA and CDR2 as FQGNSA. CDR3 length equals 14 residues. V lost 4 bases, J lost 3 bases, and 3 bases stayed unmatched. The CDR3 sequence: CASSSGQNNQPQHF. Written as DNA, the CDR3 is TGTGCCAGCAGCTCGGGACAGAACAATCAGCCCCAGCATTTT. The full variable domain, rest sourced from reference TRBV7-2 and TRBJ1-5, is GAGVSQSPSNKVTEKGKDVELRCDPISGHTALYWYRQSLGQGLEFLIYFQGNSAPDKSGLPSDRFSAERTGGSVSTLTIQRTQQEDSAVYLCASSSGQNNQPQHFGDGTRLSIL.